This is a list of T cell receptor beta chains from one sample in a study of identifying expanded T cells in peripheral blood. TCRdb's copy holds only in-frame clones and misses some; the assay was immunoSEQ multiplex PCR. This repertoire shows approximately 140,000 clones, approximately 86% found once; its top ten account for around 8.4%. Sequenced input: blood. The receptors come from a person aged 18 to 70 in good health. Each CDR3 is given with its conserved first and last residue. The order of the fields is D gene, V gene, J gene, clone size, CDR3 DNA, CDR3 protein. The D gene is left open where the match is weak. Clone size is stated in some rows and not others, as once, few, many or a class when expanded.

D gene: TRBD2; V gene: TRBV7-2; J gene: TRBJ2-1; clone size: .; CDR3 DNA: TGTGCCAGCAGCTTAGAAGGGACTAGCGGGACTTATGAGCAGTTCTTC; CDR3 protein: CASSLEGTSGTYEQFF
D gene: .; V gene: TRBV5-6; J gene: TRBJ1-5; clone size: .; CDR3 DNA: TGTGCCAGCACCAGTTACAGGCGGAATAGCAATCAGCCCCAGCATTTT; CDR3 protein: CASTSYRRNSNQPQHF
D gene: .; V gene: TRBV25-1; J gene: TRBJ1-5; clone size: .; CDR3 DNA: TGTGCCAGCAGTGTCGGCATTAACCAGCCCCAGCATTTT; CDR3 protein: CASSVGINQPQHF
D gene: TRBD2; V gene: TRBV5-1; J gene: TRBJ2-7; clone size: .; CDR3 DNA: TGCGCCAGCAGCGGGGAGGGCGGGCAGTACTTC; CDR3 protein: CASSGEGGQYF
D gene: .; V gene: TRBV7-3; J gene: TRBJ2-5; clone size: .; CDR3 DNA: TGTGCCAGCAGCTTAGGTATGGGTTTCCAAGAGACCCAGTACTTC; CDR3 protein: CASSLGMGFQETQYF
D gene: .; V gene: TRBV29-1; J gene: TRBJ2-7; clone size: once; CDR3 DNA: TGCAGCGTTGATTTAAGGGGCACTGGGGACGAGCAGTACTTC; CDR3 protein: CSVDLRGTGDEQYF
D gene: .; V gene: TRBV4-1; J gene: TRBJ2-1; clone size: .; CDR3 DNA: TGCGCCAGCAGCCAAGAGGGCGCAGGGAGCTCCTACAATGAGCAGTTCTTC; CDR3 protein: CASSQEGAGSSYNEQFF
D gene: TRBD1; V gene: TRBV18; J gene: TRBJ1-1; clone size: .; CDR3 DNA: TGTGCCAGCTCACCCATGGACAGGGGATTTGAAGCTTTCTTT; CDR3 protein: CASSPMDRGFEAFF
D gene: TRBD2; V gene: TRBV7-6; J gene: TRBJ2-1; clone size: once; CDR3 DNA: TGTGCCAGCAGCTTAGCGGGACTAGACAATGAGCAGTTCTTC; CDR3 protein: CASSLAGLDNEQFF
D gene: TRBD2; V gene: TRBV14; J gene: TRBJ2-1; clone size: .; CDR3 DNA: TGTGCCAGCAGCCCCCGATGGAGGACTAGCGGGAGTTATTCCTACAATGAGCAGTTCTTC; CDR3 protein: CASSPRWRTSGSYSYNEQFF
D gene: .; V gene: TRBV9; J gene: TRBJ1-1; clone size: .; CDR3 DNA: TGTGCCAGCAGCGTAGGCCCAGGCGATTTGAACACTGAAGCTTTCTTT; CDR3 protein: CASSVGPGDLNTEAFF
D gene: TRBD2; V gene: TRBV28; J gene: TRBJ2-1; clone size: .; CDR3 DNA: TGTGCCAGCAGTTTGGGGGGGGAGACTAAGGCGTTCTTC; CDR3 protein: CASSLGGETKAFF
D gene: .; V gene: TRBV10-3; J gene: TRBJ1-2; clone size: .; CDR3 DNA: TGTGCCATCTCCGATATCTATGGCTACACCTTC; CDR3 protein: CAISDIYGYTF
D gene: .; V gene: TRBV10-3; J gene: TRBJ2-2; clone size: .; CDR3 DNA: TGTGCCATCCACGGTGGGCAGGGCGGTAGCGGGGAGCTGTTTTTT; CDR3 protein: CAIHGGQGGSGELFF
D gene: .; V gene: TRBV29-1; J gene: TRBJ1-1; clone size: .; CDR3 DNA: TGCAGCGGGGGAGGTGGAATGAACACTGAAGCTTTCTTT; CDR3 protein: CSGGGGMNTEAFF
D gene: .; V gene: TRBV30; J gene: TRBJ1-6; clone size: few; CDR3 DNA: TGTGCCTGGAGGGAGCGCACAAGGGGCTATAATTCACCCCTCCACTTT; CDR3 protein: CAWRERTRGYNSPLHF
D gene: TRBD1; V gene: TRBV6-1; J gene: TRBJ2-7; clone size: few; CDR3 DNA: TGTGCCAGCAACCCGGGACAGTCCTCCTACGAGCAGTACTTC; CDR3 protein: CASNPGQSSYEQYF
D gene: TRBD1; V gene: TRBV5-1; J gene: TRBJ1-1; clone size: .; CDR3 DNA: TGCGCCAGCAGCAGGGGACAGGGGCCCCTCGCCGTTGGCACTGAAGCTTTCTTT; CDR3 protein: CASSRGQGPLAVGTEAFF
D gene: .; V gene: TRBV29-1; J gene: TRBJ2-2; clone size: .; CDR3 DNA: TGCAGCGTTGAAGTGGCCCGCACCGGGGAGCTGTTTTTT; CDR3 protein: CSVEVARTGELFF
D gene: .; V gene: TRBV6-1; J gene: TRBJ1-5; clone size: .; CDR3 DNA: TGTGCCAGCAGTGCTAGCAATCAGCCCCAGCATTTT; CDR3 protein: CASSASNQPQHF
D gene: .; V gene: TRBV4-1; J gene: TRBJ1-2; clone size: few; CDR3 DNA: TGCGCCAGCAGCCAAGATCCCTTTGGCTACACCTTC; CDR3 protein: CASSQDPFGYTF
D gene: TRBD1; V gene: TRBV13; J gene: TRBJ2-1; clone size: once; CDR3 DNA: TGTGCCAGCAGCTTCGGGACAGGGGGCGCCTACAATGAGCAGTTCTTC; CDR3 protein: CASSFGTGGAYNEQFF
D gene: .; V gene: TRBV30; J gene: TRBJ1-5; clone size: .; CDR3 DNA: TGTGCCTGGAGTAGCCAGGGTCATCAGCCCCAGCATTTT; CDR3 protein: CAWSSQGHQPQHF
D gene: .; V gene: TRBV9; J gene: TRBJ1-6; clone size: .; CDR3 DNA: TGTGCCAGCAGCGGACACAATTCACCCCTCCACTTT; CDR3 protein: CASSGHNSPLHF
D gene: TRBD2; V gene: TRBV11-3; J gene: TRBJ2-1; clone size: .; CDR3 DNA: TGTGCCAGTTCGGCGGGGGGCTCCTACAATGAGCAGTTCTTC; CDR3 protein: CASSAGGSYNEQFF
D gene: TRBD2; V gene: TRBV27; J gene: TRBJ2-5; clone size: .; CDR3 DNA: TGTGCCAGCAGTTTATGGGGGGAGGGCCAAGAGACCCAGTACTTC; CDR3 protein: CASSLWGEGQETQYF
D gene: TRBD1; V gene: TRBV19; J gene: TRBJ2-7; clone size: .; CDR3 DNA: TGTGCCAGTAGTATGGGACAGGGTGTCAACGAGCAGTACTTC; CDR3 protein: CASSMGQGVNEQYF
D gene: .; V gene: TRBV11-1; J gene: TRBJ1-5; clone size: .; CDR3 DNA: TGTGCCAGCAGCTTAGGTTACGGGGCACAGCCCCAGCATTTT; CDR3 protein: CASSLGYGAQPQHF
D gene: .; V gene: TRBV5-8; J gene: TRBJ2-1; clone size: .; CDR3 DNA: TGTGCCAGCAGCTTGGCCAGGGACGAGCAGTTCTTC; CDR3 protein: CASSLARDEQFF
D gene: TRBD2; V gene: TRBV6-1; J gene: TRBJ2-7; clone size: .; CDR3 DNA: TGTGCCAGCAGCCTCGGGGGCGGGAGGAGGGAGCAGTACTTC; CDR3 protein: CASSLGGGRREQYF
D gene: TRBD2; V gene: TRBV7-2; J gene: TRBJ2-5; clone size: .; CDR3 DNA: TGTGCCAGCAGCTCTCAGCGGGGATTCCAAGAGACCCAGTACTTC; CDR3 protein: CASSSQRGFQETQYF
D gene: TRBD2; V gene: TRBV5-4; J gene: TRBJ2-7; clone size: .; CDR3 DNA: TGTGCCAGCAGATGGACTAGCGGGGCTCTCTCCTACGAGCAGTACTTC; CDR3 protein: CASRWTSGALSYEQYF
D gene: .; V gene: TRBV5-1; J gene: TRBJ2-2; clone size: once; CDR3 DNA: TGCGCCAGCAGGGGGAGTAGCGTGACCGGGGAGCTGTTTTTT; CDR3 protein: CASRGSSVTGELFF
D gene: .; V gene: TRBV28; J gene: TRBJ1-1; clone size: once; CDR3 DNA: TGTGCCAGTAACCCCTTGAAGATGGGGGCTGAAGCTTTCTTT; CDR3 protein: CASNPLKMGAEAFF
D gene: .; V gene: TRBV10-1; J gene: TRBJ2-2; clone size: .; CDR3 DNA: TGCGCCAGCGGGTCTCGGGACACTAACACCGGGGAGCTGTTTTTT; CDR3 protein: CASGSRDTNTGELFF
D gene: TRBD2; V gene: TRBV5-4; J gene: TRBJ2-1; clone size: .; CDR3 DNA: TGTGCCAGCAGCCCCTCCGGAGGGAGGGCCAACAATGAGCAGTTCTTC; CDR3 protein: CASSPSGGRANNEQFF
D gene: TRBD1; V gene: TRBV11-2; J gene: TRBJ2-7; clone size: .; CDR3 DNA: TGTGCCAGCAGCCCACGGACAGGGGACGAGCAGTACTTC; CDR3 protein: CASSPRTGDEQYF
D gene: .; V gene: TRBV7-2; J gene: TRBJ1-6; clone size: .; CDR3 DNA: TGTGCCAGCAGCTTAGTTGTGGCAACTAGCTCCTATAATTCACCCCTCCACTTT; CDR3 protein: CASSLVVATSSYNSPLHF
D gene: .; V gene: TRBV11-3; J gene: TRBJ2-7; clone size: .; CDR3 DNA: TGTGCCAGCAGCTTATCAATAGGCTACGAGCAGTACTTC; CDR3 protein: CASSLSIGYEQYF
D gene: TRBD1; V gene: TRBV15; J gene: TRBJ2-1; clone size: few; CDR3 DNA: TGTGCCACCAGCAGAGAGATACCGGACAGGGAACGCAATGAGCAGTTCTTC; CDR3 protein: CATSREIPDRERNEQFF
D gene: TRBD1; V gene: TRBV7-3; J gene: TRBJ2-2; clone size: .; CDR3 DNA: TGTGCCAGCAGCACAGGGGCCACCGGGGAGCTGTTTTTT; CDR3 protein: CASSTGATGELFF
D gene: .; V gene: TRBV28; J gene: TRBJ2-7; clone size: .; CDR3 DNA: TGTGCCAGCAGTTTAGACCAGCACTACGAGCAGTACTTC; CDR3 protein: CASSLDQHYEQYF
D gene: .; V gene: TRBV7-2; J gene: TRBJ1-1; clone size: .; CDR3 DNA: TGTGCCAGCAGCTTAGATCCAGGGCCGGACACTGAAGCTTTCTTT; CDR3 protein: CASSLDPGPDTEAFF
D gene: .; V gene: TRBV7-3; J gene: TRBJ2-2; clone size: .; CDR3 DNA: TGTGCCAGCAGCTTTATTCCTCCACAGTCCAGCACCGGGGAGCTGTTTTTT; CDR3 protein: CASSFIPPQSSTGELFF
D gene: TRBD2; V gene: TRBV10-3; J gene: TRBJ2-1; clone size: .; CDR3 DNA: TGTGCCATCAGAGGCGGGAGGGTTTCAAATGAGCAGTTCTTC; CDR3 protein: CAIRGGRVSNEQFF
D gene: .; V gene: TRBV7-9; J gene: TRBJ1-2; clone size: .; CDR3 DNA: TGTGCCAGCAGCTTAAACGGGGGCGCCTATGGCTACACCTTC; CDR3 protein: CASSLNGGAYGYTF
D gene: TRBD2; V gene: TRBV7-9; J gene: TRBJ2-2; clone size: .; CDR3 DNA: TGTGCCAGCAGCTGGGAAGCGGGGGCCGGGGAGCTGTTTTTT; CDR3 protein: CASSWEAGAGELFF